A selection of T cell receptor beta chains follows, all from one sample in a study of cytomegalovirus exposure and HLA in healthy donors. TCRdb's table, derived via immunoSEQ multiplex PCR, lists solely in-frame clones and lacks some. The sample contains roughly 200,000 clones, 81% of which appear only once. The sequencing sample was made of PBMCs. These receptors were taken from a man aged 40-49 years in good health and CMV-seropositive. Each CDR3 is given with its conserved first and last residue. The order of the fields is D gene, V gene, clone size, J gene, CDR3 length, CDR3 DNA, CDR3 protein. A D gene is named only where the DNA matches it firmly. Some rows mark clone size as missing; the rest say once, few, many or name a class of expanded clone.

D gene: TRBD1
V gene: TRBV6-5
clone size: NA
J gene: TRBJ1-1
CDR3 length: 15
CDR3 DNA: TGTGCCAGCAGTTACGCCGGACAGGGCGGCACTGAAGCTTTCTTT
CDR3 protein: CASSYAGQGGTEAFF

D gene: NA
V gene: TRBV7-9
clone size: NA
J gene: TRBJ1-1
CDR3 length: 15
CDR3 DNA: TGTGCCAGCAGCCCAACGGGGGTGAGGGACACTGAAGCTTTCTTT
CDR3 protein: CASSPTGVRDTEAFF

D gene: TRBD2
V gene: TRBV25-1
clone size: NA
J gene: TRBJ2-7
CDR3 length: 15
CDR3 DNA: TGTGCCAGCTCCCCCCCTGCGGGAGGCACCCACGAGCAGTACTTC
CDR3 protein: CASSPPAGGTHEQYF

D gene: NA
V gene: TRBV2
clone size: NA
J gene: TRBJ2-1
CDR3 length: 15
CDR3 DNA: TGTGCCAGCAGTGAGCAAGGAGTGACAGACAATGAGCAGTTCTTC
CDR3 protein: CASSEQGVTDNEQFF

D gene: TRBD1
V gene: TRBV5-1
clone size: NA
J gene: TRBJ2-7
CDR3 length: 14
CDR3 DNA: TGCGCCAGCAGCTTGGGGACAGGGCCGGACGAGCAGTACTTC
CDR3 protein: CASSLGTGPDEQYF

D gene: NA
V gene: TRBV7-9
clone size: NA
J gene: TRBJ2-5
CDR3 length: 14
CDR3 DNA: TGTGCCAGCAGCCGGGAAGCCATATTTGAGACCCAGTACTTC
CDR3 protein: CASSREAIFETQYF

D gene: TRBD1
V gene: TRBV25-1
clone size: once
J gene: TRBJ2-6
CDR3 length: 17
CDR3 DNA: TGTGCCAGCAGTACCGGGACAGGGATCTCTGGGGCCAACGTCCTGACTTTC
CDR3 protein: CASSTGTGISGANVLTF

D gene: TRBD2
V gene: TRBV6-6
clone size: NA
J gene: TRBJ2-2
CDR3 length: 13
CDR3 DNA: TGTGCCAGCAGCGGGAGGATCACCGGGGAGCTGTTTTTT
CDR3 protein: CASSGRITGELFF

D gene: TRBD1
V gene: TRBV5-1
clone size: few
J gene: TRBJ2-7
CDR3 length: 15
CDR3 DNA: TGCGCCAGCAGCCCGGACAGGGCAAGCTCCTACGAGCAGTACTTC
CDR3 protein: CASSPDRASSYEQYF

D gene: NA
V gene: TRBV9
clone size: NA
J gene: TRBJ2-1
CDR3 length: 15
CDR3 DNA: TGTGCCAGCACCAAAGGTGAGGGCTCCTACAATGAGCAGTTCTTC
CDR3 protein: CASTKGEGSYNEQFF

D gene: NA
V gene: TRBV19
clone size: NA
J gene: TRBJ1-1
CDR3 length: 16
CDR3 DNA: TGTGCCAGTAGTATAGAAAGCCATGGTCAGGTTGGTAAAGCTTTCTTT
CDR3 protein: CASSIESHGQVGKAFF

D gene: TRBD2
V gene: TRBV18
clone size: NA
J gene: TRBJ2-6
CDR3 length: 18
CDR3 DNA: TGTGCCAGCTCATCACTAGCGGGAGGGATCTCTGGGGCCAACGTCCTGACTTTC
CDR3 protein: CASSSLAGGISGANVLTF

D gene: NA
V gene: TRBV6-5
clone size: NA
J gene: TRBJ1-1
CDR3 length: 13
CDR3 DNA: TGTGCCAGCAGTTATATTAGGAACACTGAAGCTTTCTTT
CDR3 protein: CASSYIRNTEAFF

D gene: TRBD2
V gene: TRBV7-2
clone size: NA
J gene: TRBJ2-1
CDR3 length: 17
CDR3 DNA: TGTGCCAGCAGCTTTTCTAGCGGGAGGGGTTCCTACAATGAGCAGTTCTTC
CDR3 protein: CASSFSSGRGSYNEQFF

D gene: NA
V gene: TRBV5-4
clone size: NA
J gene: TRBJ2-2
CDR3 length: 15
CDR3 DNA: TGTGCCAGCAGCGCCGGGACTTTAGGGACCGGGGAGCTGTTTTTT
CDR3 protein: CASSAGTLGTGELFF

D gene: NA
V gene: TRBV5-4
clone size: NA
J gene: TRBJ2-2
CDR3 length: 12
CDR3 DNA: TGTGCCAGCAGCTCGGACACCGGGGAGCTGTTTTTT
CDR3 protein: CASSSDTGELFF

D gene: TRBD2
V gene: TRBV6-1
clone size: NA
J gene: TRBJ2-7
CDR3 length: 15
CDR3 DNA: TGTGCCAGCAGTCTAGCGGGGGGGACCTCCTACGAGCAGTACTTC
CDR3 protein: CASSLAGGTSYEQYF

D gene: TRBD1
V gene: TRBV5-1
clone size: once
J gene: TRBJ1-6
CDR3 length: 15
CDR3 DNA: TGCGCCAGCCACGAGCCCGGGACAGGGGGCTCACCCCTCCACTTT
CDR3 protein: CASHEPGTGGSPLHF

D gene: NA
V gene: TRBV6-1
clone size: NA
J gene: TRBJ2-3
CDR3 length: 12
CDR3 DNA: TGTGCCAGCAGAGGGGAAACAGATACGCAGTATTTT
CDR3 protein: CASRGETDTQYF

D gene: TRBD2
V gene: TRBV6-1
clone size: NA
J gene: TRBJ2-1
CDR3 length: 15
CDR3 DNA: TGTGCCAGCAGGGAAACTAGCGGGGGTTACAATGAGCAGTTCTTC
CDR3 protein: CASRETSGGYNEQFF

D gene: NA
V gene: TRBV6-1
clone size: few
J gene: TRBJ1-1
CDR3 length: 14
CDR3 DNA: TGTGCCAGCAGTGAACGGACGGACTCTCAATCGGCTTTCTTT
CDR3 protein: CASSERTDSQSAFF

D gene: TRBD1
V gene: TRBV9
clone size: NA
J gene: TRBJ1-2
CDR3 length: 15
CDR3 DNA: TGTGCCAGCACCGCAAGATATTCCGGGACAGATGGCTACACCTTC
CDR3 protein: CASTARYSGTDGYTF

D gene: TRBD1
V gene: TRBV4-2
clone size: NA
J gene: TRBJ2-2
CDR3 length: 15
CDR3 DNA: TGTGCCAGCAGCCAAGCGGGACAGGGGGCCGGGGAGCTGTTTTTT
CDR3 protein: CASSQAGQGAGELFF

D gene: TRBD2
V gene: TRBV29-1
clone size: NA
J gene: TRBJ2-5
CDR3 length: 13
CDR3 DNA: TGCAGCGTGGCGGGACTAGCGGGAGAGACCCAGTACTTC
CDR3 protein: CSVAGLAGETQYF

D gene: TRBD1
V gene: TRBV5-5
clone size: NA
J gene: TRBJ1-2
CDR3 length: 15
CDR3 DNA: TGTGCCAGCAGCCCCCAACCGGGACAGCAATATGGCTACACCTTC
CDR3 protein: CASSPQPGQQYGYTF

D gene: NA
V gene: TRBV5-1
clone size: few
J gene: TRBJ2-3
CDR3 length: 15
CDR3 DNA: TGCGCCAGCAGCTTGGAGTTAGCACGCACAGATACGCAGTATTTT
CDR3 protein: CASSLELARTDTQYF

D gene: TRBD1
V gene: TRBV7-3
clone size: NA
J gene: TRBJ2-6
CDR3 length: 18
CDR3 DNA: TGTGCCAGCAGCCCGATGACAGGGGGTTACTCTGGGGCCAACGTCCTGACTTTC
CDR3 protein: CASSPMTGGYSGANVLTF

D gene: NA
V gene: TRBV2
clone size: few
J gene: TRBJ2-3
CDR3 length: 17
CDR3 DNA: TGTGCCAGCAGTCCGCTTTGGGGGCGTTGGAACACAGATACGCAGTATTTT
CDR3 protein: CASSPLWGRWNTDTQYF

D gene: NA
V gene: TRBV2
clone size: few
J gene: TRBJ1-5
CDR3 length: 14
CDR3 DNA: TGTGCCAGCAGTGAGGGGCAGCGCAATCAGCCCCAGCATTTT
CDR3 protein: CASSEGQRNQPQHF

D gene: TRBD2
V gene: TRBV5-4
clone size: NA
J gene: TRBJ2-2
CDR3 length: 15
CDR3 DNA: TGTGCCAGCAGCTTGGGGACTAGTACACCCGGGGAGCTGTTTTTT
CDR3 protein: CASSLGTSTPGELFF

D gene: TRBD2
V gene: TRBV15
clone size: NA
J gene: TRBJ2-2
CDR3 length: 19
CDR3 DNA: TGTGCCACCAGCAGAGATCGTGTAGGACTAGCGGTGAACACCGGGGAGCTGTTTTTT
CDR3 protein: CATSRDRVGLAVNTGELFF

D gene: NA
V gene: TRBV13
clone size: NA
J gene: TRBJ2-2
CDR3 length: 17
CDR3 DNA: TGTGCCAGCAGCTTAGTAACGGGAAAACCGAACACCGGGGAGCTGTTTTTT
CDR3 protein: CASSLVTGKPNTGELFF

D gene: TRBD1
V gene: TRBV6-6
clone size: NA
J gene: TRBJ1-1
CDR3 length: 14
CDR3 DNA: TGTGCCAGCAGACAGGGGGCAAGGATCACTGAAGCTTTCTTT
CDR3 protein: CASRQGARITEAFF

D gene: NA
V gene: TRBV5-5
clone size: NA
J gene: TRBJ1-3
CDR3 length: 17
CDR3 DNA: TGTGCCAGCAGCTTGCGGGGGGGCTTCTACTCCGGAAACACCATATATTTT
CDR3 protein: CASSLRGGFYSGNTIYF

D gene: NA
V gene: TRBV29-1
clone size: NA
J gene: TRBJ2-3
CDR3 length: 14
CDR3 DNA: TGCAGCGTTGTGGGCAGGGTAGGCACAGATACGCAGTATTTT
CDR3 protein: CSVVGRVGTDTQYF

D gene: NA
V gene: TRBV6-1
clone size: once
J gene: TRBJ1-4
CDR3 length: 14
CDR3 DNA: TGTGCCAGCCTACCAGGGGACCTAAATGAAAAACTGTTTTTT
CDR3 protein: CASLPGDLNEKLFF

D gene: TRBD1
V gene: TRBV19
clone size: NA
J gene: TRBJ2-7
CDR3 length: 13
CDR3 DNA: TGTGCCAGTGCGGGACAGGAGACCTACGAGCAGTACTTC
CDR3 protein: CASAGQETYEQYF

D gene: TRBD1
V gene: TRBV28
clone size: NA
J gene: TRBJ2-6
CDR3 length: 18
CDR3 DNA: TGTGCCAGCACCCTCCACCAGGGGGTTCCCTCTGGGGCCAACGTCCTGACTTTC
CDR3 protein: CASTLHQGVPSGANVLTF

D gene: TRBD2
V gene: TRBV5-1
clone size: NA
J gene: TRBJ2-7
CDR3 length: 15
CDR3 DNA: TGCGCCAGCAGCCTCCGACTAGCGGGGACCTACGAGCAGTACTTC
CDR3 protein: CASSLRLAGTYEQYF

D gene: NA
V gene: TRBV4-2
clone size: NA
J gene: TRBJ2-1
CDR3 length: 16
CDR3 DNA: TGTGCCAGCAGCCAAGATATAGGACTACATTACAATGAGCAGTTCTTC
CDR3 protein: CASSQDIGLHYNEQFF

D gene: NA
V gene: TRBV6-5
clone size: once
J gene: TRBJ1-1
CDR3 length: 14
CDR3 DNA: TGTGCCAGCACCCCCGGCGGAATGAACACTGAAGCTTTCTTT
CDR3 protein: CASTPGGMNTEAFF